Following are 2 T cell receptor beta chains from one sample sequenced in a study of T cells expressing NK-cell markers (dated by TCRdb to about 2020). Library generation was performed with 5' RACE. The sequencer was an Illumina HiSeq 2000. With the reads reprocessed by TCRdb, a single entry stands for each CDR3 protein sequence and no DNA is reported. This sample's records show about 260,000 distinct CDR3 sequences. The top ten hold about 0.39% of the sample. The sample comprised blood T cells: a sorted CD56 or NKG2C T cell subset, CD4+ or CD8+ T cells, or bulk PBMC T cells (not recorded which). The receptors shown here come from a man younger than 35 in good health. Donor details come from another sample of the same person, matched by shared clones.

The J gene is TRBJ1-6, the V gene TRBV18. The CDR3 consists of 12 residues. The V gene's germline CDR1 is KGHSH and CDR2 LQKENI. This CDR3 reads CASSPPGSPLHF. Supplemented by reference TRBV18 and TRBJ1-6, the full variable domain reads NAGVMQNPRHLVRRRGQEARLRCSPMKGHSHVYWYRQLPEEGLKFMVYLQKENIIDESGMPKERFSAEFPKEGPSILRIQQVVRGDSAAYFCASSPPGSPLHFGNGTRLTVT.

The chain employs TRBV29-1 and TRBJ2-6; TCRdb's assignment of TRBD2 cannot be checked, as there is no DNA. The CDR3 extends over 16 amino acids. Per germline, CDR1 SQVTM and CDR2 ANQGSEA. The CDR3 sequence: CSAGGDRDSGANVLTF.